This T cell receptor beta chain was obtained from a study of a mutant IDH1 vaccine in newly diagnosed glioma. Study information: Vaccines were first given 4-6 weeks after radiotherapy alone, or with temozolomide cycles. Study findings and constraints: Pseudoprogression showed no apparent link to changes in top peripheral T cell clonotypes.

Libraries were prepared by immunoSEQ multiplex PCR; TCRdb keeps only in-frame clonotypes and omits some of them. The sample lists about 53,000 clones; roughly 81% were seen once. Germline V gives CDR1 GTSNPN, CDR2 SVGIG (reference sequence). Between the trimmed V and J ends, which lost 3 bases and 6 bases, there was a span of 14 bases. This CDR3 is built from 13 residues. Notes on this clone: Antigen: not known.

Time point: week 23, last vaccination. What each vaccine dose contained was 300 ug of mutant IDH1 20-mer peptide, accompanied by topical imiquimod. The donor cohort comprised cases of new WHO grade 3 or 4 IDH1-mutant, ATRX-lost astrocytoma. Sequenced material: PBMCs, taken from a glioma patient whose treatment included an IDH1 peptide vaccine. The sequence derives from a woman aged 40 to 50 with glioma. Some clones in this sample may be carry-over from other donors' samples. The J gene is TRBJ1-2, the V gene TRBV30, with D possibly being TRBD1 (5 bases). CDR3 sequence: CAWSRGWGDGYTF. The DNA of the CDR3 is TGTGCCTGGAGCCGAGGATGGGGGGATGGCTACACCTTC.